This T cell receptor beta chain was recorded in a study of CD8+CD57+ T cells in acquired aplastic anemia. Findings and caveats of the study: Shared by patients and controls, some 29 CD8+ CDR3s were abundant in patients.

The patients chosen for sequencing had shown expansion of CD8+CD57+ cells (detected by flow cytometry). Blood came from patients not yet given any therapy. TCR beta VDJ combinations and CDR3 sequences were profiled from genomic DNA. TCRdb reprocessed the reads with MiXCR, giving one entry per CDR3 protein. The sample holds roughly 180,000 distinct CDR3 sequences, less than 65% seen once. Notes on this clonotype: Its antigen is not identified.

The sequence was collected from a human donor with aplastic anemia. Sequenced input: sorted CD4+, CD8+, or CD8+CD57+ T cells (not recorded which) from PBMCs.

CDR3 coding DNA: TGCAGTGCTGGTCGAGGGCTCAATCAGCCCCAGCATTTT. Its translation is CSAGRGLNQPQHF. The gene calls are TRBV20-1 and TRBJ1-5; D unclear. V was trimmed by 5 bases and J by 3 bases, leaving 11 bases between them. CDR3 length equals 13 residues. Per germline, CDR1 DFQATT and CDR2 SNEGSKA (reference sequence).